The 28 T cell receptor beta chains below come from one sample, sequenced in a study of identical twins listed by TCRdb under 2016. The library was made by 5' RACE. TCRdb records Illumina HiSeq 2000 as the sequencer. Using fastp trimming at Q25 and MiXCR clonotype assembly, TCRdb reanalyzed the public sequencing data and kept in-frame beta chains. A single entry per CDR3 protein holds the most common genes and DNA from its merged rows. The sample yields some 560,000 distinct CDR3 sequences; approximately 9.6% were counted once. The ten largest clones represent approximately 3% of the sample. The same specimen was also included in a second study, on yellow fever vaccine responses in identical twins.

The sample comprised PBMCs. The origin of the receptors is a woman aged 18-29 years in good health.

This clonotype has at least ten counts. The chain uses TRBV28 and TRBJ1-3, with D hard to call. From germline, CDR1 is MDHEN and CDR2 SYDVKM. The CDR3 has 16 residues. Trimming stripped 6 bases from V and 0 bases from J, with 15 bases between. The CDR3 bases are TGTGCCAGCAGCACCGCGGAGGCGAGCTCTGGAAACACCATATATTTT. This translates into CASSTAEASSGNTIYF.

This clonotype was picked up many times. The chain recombines TRBV24-1 with TRBJ2-3; D gene unclear. Trimming removed 9 bases at V and 5 bases at J, with 11 bases between. The V gene's germline CDR1 is KGHDR and CDR2 SFDVKD. The CDR3 is 12 residues long. CDR3: CATRNQRDTQYF. The CDR3 DNA follows: TGTGCCACCCGTAATCAACGAGATACGCAGTATTTT.

This clonotype was detected only a few times. The chain uses TRBV4-3 and TRBJ2-1, with unresolved D. The CDR3 spans 13 residues. In germline, CDR1 is LGHNA, CDR2 YSLEER. V lost 0 bases to trimming and J lost 8 bases, with 8 bases between them. CDR3 sequence reads: CASSQDLVHEQFF. The CDR3 nucleotides read TGCGCCAGCAGCCAAGATTTAGTCCATGAGCAGTTCTTC.

This clonotype has ten or more counts. V is TRBV5-1 and J is TRBJ1-1; D is possibly TRBD1 (6 bases). V shed 4 bases and J shed 2 bases, with 12 bases lying between them. The germline V gene encodes CDR1 SGHRS and CDR2 YFSETQ. The CDR3 contains 14 residues. CDR3 coding DNA: TGCGCCAGCAGCCCGGACAGCCAAAACACTGAAGCTTTCTTT. Translated, it gives CASSPDSQNTEAFF.

This clonotype was found many times. The V and J genes are TRBV20-1 and TRBJ2-7; a weak D match, TRBD1 (6 bases). Germline V gene data show CDR1 as DFQATT and CDR2 as SNEGSKA (reference sequence). V gave up 8 bases and J gave up 4 bases, with 21 bases separating them. This CDR3 is built from 14 residues. Here the CDR3 reads CSSRAGTTKYEQYF. The DNA for the CDR3 is TGCAGTTCCCGGGCTGGGACAACGAAATACGAGCAGTACTTC.

CDR3 bases: TGTGCCAGCAGCTTAGGAGCTCGGGACAGGGCCCAAGAGACCCAGTACTTC. Protein product: CASSLGARDRAQETQYF. The gene calls are TRBV7-9 and TRBJ2-5; TRBD1 matches at 9 bases. Germline V lookup: CDR1 SEHNR, CDR2 FQNEAQ (reference sequence). This CDR3 comprises 17 residues. V was pared by 1 base and J by 1 base, with 7 bases of the junction left unmatched.

The chain links TRBV11-2 to TRBJ2-5; D uncertain. The CDR3 spans 15 residues. CDR1 is SGHAT, CDR2 FQNNGV, per germline. V gave up 10 bases and J gave up 1 base, with 19 bases separating them. The CDR3 region is CATRFAVEPQETQYF. CDR3 bases: TGTGCCACCCGGTTTGCGGTAGAACCCCAAGAGACCCAGTACTTC.

This sequence joins TRBV6-4 and TRBJ2-1; 13 nucleotides align to TRBD2. The V and J ends lost 6 bases and 8 bases, in that order; junction bases with no gene match: 16. CDR3 length: 18 amino acids. In germline, CDR1 is MRHNA, CDR2 SNTAGT. The CDR3 DNA follows: TGTGCCAGCAGAGACCCGCCGGGACTAGCGGGGTCTAGGGATGAGCAGTTCTTC. It codes for CASRDPPGLAGSRDEQFF.

This clonotype was counted between two and nine times. The CDR3 nucleotides are TGTGCCAGCGTGGGACAGGGGAGGTACGAGCAGTACTTC. Amino acids: CASVGQGRYEQYF. The genes are TRBV27 and TRBJ2-7; 10 nucleotides line up with TRBD1. The CDR3 covers 13 residues. The trim removed 8 bases at V and 4 bases at J, leaving 5 bases unmatched. Germline V lookup: CDR1 MNHEY, CDR2 SMNVEV (reference sequence).

This clonotype was observed a few times. The J gene is TRBJ2-7, the V gene TRBV7-2; 8 nucleotides align to TRBD1. Germline CDR1 reads SGHTA; CDR2 reads FQGNSA. The CDR3 spans 16 residues. V was pared by 0 bases and J by 2 bases, with 6 bases of the junction left unmatched. The CDR3 protein is CASSLATGQETYEQYF. DNA for the CDR3: TGTGCCAGCAGCTTAGCGACGGGACAGGAAACCTACGAGCAGTACTTC.

This clonotype was detected only a few times. This chain connects TRBV6-5 to TRBJ1-2, with 10 bases lining up with TRBD1. CDR3 size: 15 residues. Germline V gene data show CDR1 as MNHEY and CDR2 as SVGAGI. Trimming removed 4 bases from V and 5 bases from J; junction bases left unmatched: 7. The DNA of the CDR3 is TGTGCCAGCAGTTGGTCGGGACAGGGGATTTATGGCTACACCTTC. Its protein is CASSWSGQGIYGYTF.

This clonotype occurred a few times. This chain links TRBV25-1 with TRBJ2-3; D is perhaps TRBD2 (5 bases). Trimming removed 0 bases at V and 2 bases at J, with 9 bases between. The germline gives CDR1 MGHDK, CDR2 SYGVNS. The CDR3 consists of 15 residues. The CDR3 region is CASSEYAAATDTQYF. The CDR3 DNA reads as TGTGCCAGCAGTGAATATGCAGCGGCCACAGATACGCAGTATTTT. The complete variable domain, with remaining parts taken from reference TRBV25-1 and TRBJ2-3, reads EADIYQTPRYLVIGTGKKITLECSQTMGHDKMYWYQQDPGMELHLIHYSYGVNSTEKGDLSSESTVSRIRTEHFPLTLESARPSHTSQYLCASSEYAAATDTQYFGPGTRLTVL.

To note about this clonotype: This could be a read error, since a much larger clone is one nucleotide away. The rearrangement uses TRBV4-2 and TRBJ2-3; 7 bases agree with TRBD2. V was pared by 1 base and J by 5 bases, with 15 bases of the junction left unmatched. The germline CDR1 and CDR2 sequences are LGHNA and YNFKEQ. The CDR3 totals 18 residues. The CDR3 reads CASSQVIKGAGVEDTQYF. The CDR3 DNA follows: TGTGCCAGCAGCCAAGTTATTAAAGGGGCGGGAGTAGAAGATACGCAGTATTTT.

The genes are TRBV15 and TRBJ2-3; D perhaps matches TRBD1 (5 bases). Per germline, CDR1 LNHNV and CDR2 YYDKDF (reference sequence). CDR3 length: 17 amino acids. The germline V and J ends were trimmed by 3 bases and 2 bases, with 18 bases remaining between them. CDR3: CATSSFPRQTTTDTQYF. Written as DNA, the CDR3 is TGTGCCACCAGCAGTTTTCCCCGACAGACGACCACAGATACGCAGTATTTT.

The chain carries TRBV6-2 or TRBV6-3 and TRBJ2-7; 8 bases fit TRBD1. V lost 2 bases, J lost 0 bases, and 9 bases stayed unmatched. Germline V lookup: CDR1 MNHEY, CDR2 SVGEGT. The CDR3 covers 17 residues. DNA for the CDR3: TGTGCCAGCAGTTACGCGGCCCAGGGGGCCCCCTCCTACGAGCAGTACTTC. This gives the protein CASSYAAQGAPSYEQYF.

A few counts support this clonotype. The rearrangement uses TRBV29-1 and TRBJ2-1; D remains ambiguous. Germline loops: CDR1 SQVTM, CDR2 ANQGSEA. Deletions cut 4 bases from V and 5 bases from J, with 12 bases between. The CDR3 contains 13 residues. The chain's CDR3 is CSVGLLNHNEQFF. In DNA form, the CDR3 reads TGCAGCGTTGGGCTCCTGAACCACAATGAGCAGTTCTTC.

This clonotype was counted at least ten times. The chain uses TRBV12-3 or TRBV12-4 and TRBJ1-2, with D perhaps matching TRBD1 (6 bases). The CDR3 has 14 residues. V lost 5 bases, J lost 7 bases, and 17 bases lay in between. The CDR3 DNA is TGTGCCAGCAGTCTCCTTGGAGGGGGGGCTGGCTACACCTTC. Translated: CASSLLGGGAGYTF.

This clonotype was picked up a small number of times. This chain uses TRBV20-1 with TRBJ2-7; TRBD1 matches at 7 bases. With V trimmed by 1 base and J by 3 bases, 9 bases remained unmatched. CDR3 length: 15 amino acids. Looked up from germline, CDR1 is DFQATT and CDR2 is SNEGSKA (reference sequence). This chain's CDR3 is CSARVPGTALYEQYF. DNA for the CDR3: TGCAGTGCTAGAGTCCCCGGGACAGCTCTCTACGAGCAGTACTTC.

The rearrangement links TRBV7-9 to TRBJ2-1; 8 nucleotides match TRBD2. Germline loops: CDR1 SEHNR, CDR2 FQNEAQ (reference sequence). The CDR3 extends over 16 amino acids. The V gene end was trimmed by 2 bases and the J gene end by 2 bases; junction bases not matched to a gene: 5. CDR3 sequence (DNA): TGTGCCAGCAGCTTAATGAGCGGGGGCCCCTACAATGAGCAGTTCTTC. Translated, it gives CASSLMSGGPYNEQFF.

This clonotype was seen at least ten times. This chain links TRBV4-3 with TRBJ1-3; no definite D call. V lost 1 base and J 0 bases, leaving 10 bases between the germline ends. The CDR3 has 16 residues. Germline V gene sequence: CDR1 LGHNA, CDR2 YSLEER. The CDR3 region has the DNA TGCGCCAGCAGCCAAGTGTGGGGTAGCTCTGGAAACACCATATATTTT. It codes for CASSQVWGSSGNTIYF.

The chain uses TRBV24-1 and TRBJ1-5; 10 bases are a match to TRBD1. Germline-derived CDR1 and CDR2 are KGHDR and SFDVKD. This CDR3 region has 17 residues. With 4 bases clipped from V and 5 bases from J, the junction kept 10 bases outside the gene matches. The CDR3 loop reads CATSDPGDRGEDQPQHF. The DNA for the CDR3 is TGTGCCACCAGTGACCCAGGGGACAGGGGAGAGGATCAGCCCCAGCATTTT.

The chain is built from TRBV3-1 and TRBJ2-6; D call uncertain. The CDR3 length is 15 residues. Germline assignment: CDR1 LGHDT and CDR2 YNNKEL (reference sequence). V gave up 6 bases and J gave up 0 bases, with 9 bases separating them. CDR3 loop: CASSPSSSGANVLTF. Here the CDR3 DNA reads TGTGCCAGCAGTCCCTCATCCTCTGGGGCCAACGTCCTGACTTTC. Drawing the rest from reference TRBV3-1 and TRBJ2-6, the complete variable domain is DTAVSQTPKYLVTQMGNDKSIKCEQNLGHDTMYWYKQDSKKFLKIMFSYNNKELIINETVPNRFSPKSPDKAHLNLHINSLELGDSAVYFCASSPSSSGANVLTFGAGSRLTVL.

This clonotype was detected ten times or more. This chain uses TRBV5-1 with TRBJ2-1, with 11 bases aligning to TRBD2. CDR1 and CDR2 (germline): SGHRS, YFSETQ. This CDR3 contains 21 residues. V dropped 3 bases and J dropped 0; count of bases not matched to a gene: 17. The CDR3 DNA sequence: TGCGCCAGCAGCTCCCGACCACCAGGGACTAGCGGCGGACCCTCCTACAATGAGCAGTTCTTC. Its protein is CASSSRPPGTSGGPSYNEQFF. The full variable domain, completed using reference TRBV5-1 and TRBJ2-1, is KAGVTQTPRYLIKTRGQQVTLSCSPISGHRSVSWYQQTPGQGLQFLFEYFSETQRNKGNFPGRFSGRQFSNSRSEMNVSTLELGDSALYLCASSSRPPGTSGGPSYNEQFFGPGTRLTVL.

This chain links TRBV7-2 with TRBJ2-5; 9 nucleotides agree with TRBD2. The CDR3 has 17 residues. J gave up 2 bases and V 4 bases, and 11 bases lay outside the gene matches. CDR1 and CDR2 from the germline V gene are SGHTA and FQGNSA. The CDR3 region is CASSSHPRLAEQETQYF. The CDR3 DNA follows: TGTGCCAGCAGCTCCCACCCGCGACTAGCGGAACAAGAGACCCAGTACTTC.

This clonotype was seen a handful of times. The chain links TRBV11-2 to TRBJ2-7; possible D gene TRBD2, 6 bases. V was clipped by 5 bases and J by 5 bases, with 31 bases between them. Germline V gene sequence: CDR1 SGHAT, CDR2 FQNNGV. There are 19 residues in the CDR3. The CDR3, as DNA: TGTGCCAGCAGCGGTAGGGGAGGTCAGGGTAATTTGAAGGAGGACGAGCAGTACTTC. Encoded protein: CASSGRGGQGNLKEDEQYF. The entire variable domain, with the rest obtained from reference TRBV11-2 and TRBJ2-7, is as follows: EAGVAQSPRYKIIEKRQSVAFWCNPISGHATLYWYQQILGQGPKLLIQFQNNGVVDDSQLPKDRFSAERLKGVDSTLKIQPAKLEDSAVYLCASSGRGGQGNLKEDEQYFGPGTRLTVT.

This clonotype was seen repeatedly, ten times or more. The rearrangement links TRBV20-1 to TRBJ2-1, with 9 positions matching TRBD1. This CDR3 has 15 amino acids. Trimming cost V 0 bases and J 5 bases; bases outside gene matches: 5. Germline V gene lookup returns CDR1 DFQATT and CDR2 SNEGSKA (reference sequence). This CDR3 is CSARDLRTGDNEQFF. CDR3 DNA sequence: TGCAGTGCTAGAGATCTTAGGACAGGGGACAATGAGCAGTTCTTC.

The CDR3 protein is CASSEGASYEQYF. CDR3 DNA: TGTGCCAGCAGTGAGGGGGCCTCCTACGAGCAGTACTTC. The chain couples TRBV25-1 to TRBJ2-7, with a possible D match to TRBD1 (6 bases). The ends were cut back, 3 bases at V and 0 bases at J, with 6 bases in the middle. Germline-derived CDR1 and CDR2 are MGHDK and SYGVNS. The CDR3 has 13 residues.

The chain has TRBV10-3 and TRBJ1-1; 9 bases align to TRBD1. Germline loops: CDR1 ENHRY, CDR2 SYGVKD. V was pared by 3 bases and J by 6 bases, with 5 bases of the junction left unmatched. The CDR3 contains 14 residues. CDR3 in amino acids: CAISEGTGFPEAFF. In nucleotides, the CDR3 is TGTGCCATCAGTGAAGGGACAGGGTTCCCTGAAGCTTTCTTT.